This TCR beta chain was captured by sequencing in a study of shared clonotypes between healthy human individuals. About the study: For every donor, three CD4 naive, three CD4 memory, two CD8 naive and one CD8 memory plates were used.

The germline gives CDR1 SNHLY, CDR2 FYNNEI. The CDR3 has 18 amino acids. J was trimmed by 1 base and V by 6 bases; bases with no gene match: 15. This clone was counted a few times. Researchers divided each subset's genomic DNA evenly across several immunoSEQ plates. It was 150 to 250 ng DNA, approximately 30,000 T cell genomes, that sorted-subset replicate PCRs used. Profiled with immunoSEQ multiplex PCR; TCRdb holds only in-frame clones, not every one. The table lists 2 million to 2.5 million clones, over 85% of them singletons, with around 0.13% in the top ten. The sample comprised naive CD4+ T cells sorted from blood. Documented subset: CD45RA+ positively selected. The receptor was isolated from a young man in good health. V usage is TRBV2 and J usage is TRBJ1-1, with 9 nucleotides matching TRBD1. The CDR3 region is CASSDRDRAIIWNTEAFF. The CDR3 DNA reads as TGTGCCAGCAGCGACCGGGACAGGGCGATTATTTGGAACACTGAAGCTTTCTTT. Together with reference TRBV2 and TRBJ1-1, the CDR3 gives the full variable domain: EPEVTQTPSHQVTQMGQEVILRCVPISNHLYFYWYRQILGQKVEFLVSFYNNEISEKSEIFDDQFSVERPDGSNFTLKIRSTKLEDSAMYFCASSDRDRAIIWNTEAFFGQGTRLTVV.